The clone carrying this T cell receptor (beta chain) was detected once. Antigen unknown. V lost 1 base to trimming and J lost 8 bases, with 11 bases between them. The V gene's germline CDR1 is SEHNR and CDR2 FQNEAQ (reference sequence). This CDR3 contains 13 residues. These data come from a study of PD-L1 blockade in urothelial cancer. At the level of the study: Each patient had 0 to 3 earlier chemotherapy regimens. Analysis of blood occurred 3 weeks (second dose) and 6 weeks after treatment start. Study-level findings and limits: By 3 weeks, tumor-associated blood clones had expanded more in durable-benefit patients.

Documented time point: pretreatment peripheral blood. The diagnosis in patients was locally advanced or metastatic urothelial carcinoma. Data came from immunoSEQ multiplex PCR; TCRdb stores just in-frame clones and leaves some out. The data show tens of thousands of clones, over 80% seen once. The receptor was isolated from a woman between 70 and 85 years old with urothelial cancer. Sequencing used PBMCs, obtained around atezolizumab (anti-PD-L1) treatment. The chain uses TRBV7-9 and TRBJ1-1; no definite D call. The CDR3 reads CASSLDAALEAFF. The CDR3 DNA is TGTGCCAGCAGCTTAGATGCGGCCCTAGAAGCTTTCTTT.